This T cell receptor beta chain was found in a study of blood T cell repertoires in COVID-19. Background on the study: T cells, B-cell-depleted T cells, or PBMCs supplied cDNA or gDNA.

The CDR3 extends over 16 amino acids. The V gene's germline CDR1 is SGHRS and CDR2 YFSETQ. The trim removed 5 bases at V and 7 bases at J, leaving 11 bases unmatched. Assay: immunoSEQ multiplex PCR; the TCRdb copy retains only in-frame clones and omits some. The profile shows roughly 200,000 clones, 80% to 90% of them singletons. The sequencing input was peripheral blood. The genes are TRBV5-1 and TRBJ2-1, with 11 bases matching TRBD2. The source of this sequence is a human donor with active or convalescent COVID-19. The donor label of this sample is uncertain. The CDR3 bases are TGCGCCAGCAGTCCCCCTAGCGGGAGGCTTGCGAATGAGCAGTTCTTC. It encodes CASSPPSGRLANEQFF. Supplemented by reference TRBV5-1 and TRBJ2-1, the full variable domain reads KAGVTQTPRYLIKTRGQQVTLSCSPISGHRSVSWYQQTPGQGLQFLFEYFSETQRNKGNFPGRFSGRQFSNSRSEMNVSTLELGDSALYLCASSPPSGRLANEQFFGPGTRLTVL.